Listed below are T cell receptor beta chains from one sample, sequenced in a study of technical replicates of blood from a handful of donors. Assay: immunoSEQ multiplex PCR; the TCRdb copy retains only in-frame clones and omits some. The repertoire holds under 90,000 clones, 90% to 95% seen once, with 0.2% to 0.25% in the top ten. Sequences were obtained from T cells isolated from PBMCs. Receptors were obtained from a human donor in good health. CDR3s include the opening cysteine and the closing phenylalanine or tryptophan. Fields, in order: J gene, D gene, V gene, clone size, CDR3 protein, CDR3 DNA. D genes are given only for firm matches. The size of a clone is reported for some rows only, either as once, few or many, or as a class for expanded clones.

>TRBJ1-1|.|TRBV23-1|once
CASSHRGSDKNTEAFF
TGCGCCAGCAGTCACCGGGGGTCCGACAAGAACACTGAAGCTTTCTTT
>TRBJ2-7|.|TRBV4-1|.
CASSQVEGPYEQYF
TGCGCCAGCAGCCAAGTTGAGGGCCCCTACGAGCAGTACTTC
>TRBJ2-7|TRBD2|TRBV12-5|.
CASGLPSGREDEQYF
TGTGCTAGTGGTTTGCCCAGCGGGAGAGAAGACGAGCAGTACTTC
>TRBJ2-2|.|TRBV10-1|.
CASGGGTGELFF
TGCGCCAGCGGCGGAGGGACCGGGGAGCTGTTTTTT
>TRBJ1-2|TRBD1|TRBV27|.
CASRTYNEQGAEYGYTF
TGTGCCAGCAGAACTTACAACGAACAGGGGGCAGAATATGGCTACACCTTC
>TRBJ1-1|TRBD1|TRBV9|.
CASSVIAGGHTEAFF
TGTGCCAGCAGCGTAATAGCAGGGGGTCACACTGAAGCTTTCTTT
>TRBJ2-5|.|TRBV18|.
CASSPGPQETQYF
TGTGCCAGCTCACCGGGGCCACAAGAGACCCAGTACTTC
>TRBJ2-1|.|TRBV28|.
CASIYGAGLGVGNEQFF
TGTGCCAGCATTTACGGAGCGGGTCTGGGCGTGGGCAATGAGCAGTTCTTC
>TRBJ2-2|TRBD2|TRBV5-4|.
CASSLKRGGLRTGELFF
TGTGCCAGCAGCTTGAAGCGGGGGGGCCTACGGACCGGGGAGCTGTTTTTT
>TRBJ1-1|.|TRBV5-4|.
CASSLLTGTEAFF
TGTGCCAGCAGCCTCTTAACCGGCACTGAAGCTTTCTTT
>TRBJ2-7|TRBD1|TRBV7-9|.
CASSLGTGQGIREQYF
TGTGCCAGCAGCTTAGGGACCGGACAGGGGATAAGGGAGCAGTACTTC
>TRBJ2-3|.|TRBV7-2|.
CASRLEIRQYF
TGTGCCAGCAGACTAGAAATACGGCAGTATTTT
>TRBJ2-1|.|TRBV5-4|.
CASSLRSANEQFF
TGTGCCAGCAGCTTGAGGAGTGCCAATGAGCAGTTCTTC
>TRBJ2-7|.|TRBV11-1|.
CASSLATDYEQYF
TGTGCCAGCAGCTTAGCGACAGACTACGAGCAGTACTTC
>TRBJ1-2|.|TRBV20-1|.
CSARLRSGYTF
TGCAGTGCTAGGCTAAGATCTGGCTACACCTTC
>TRBJ2-7|TRBD2|TRBV19|.
CATTGTSDETYEQYF
TGTGCCACCACCGGGACTAGCGATGAGACCTACGAGCAGTACTTC
>TRBJ1-2|TRBD1|TRBV7-3|once
CASSSTGGGGYTF
TGTGCCAGCAGCTCCACAGGGGGCGGCGGCTACACCTTC
>TRBJ2-1|TRBD1|TRBV6-6|.
CASSMGQVPYNEQFF
TGTGCCAGCAGCATGGGACAGGTCCCCTACAATGAGCAGTTCTTC
>TRBJ2-7|TRBD2|TRBV12-5|.
CASGLGSLAGGPDYEQYF
TGTGCTAGTGGTTTGGGTTCGCTAGCGGGGGGGCCTGACTACGAGCAGTACTTC
>TRBJ2-1|.|TRBV19|.
CASSISDINNEQFF
TGTGCCAGTAGTATTTCGGACATTAACAATGAGCAGTTCTTC
>TRBJ1-1|.|TRBV28|.
CASSLNRNTEAFF
TGTGCCAGCAGTTTAAACAGGAACACTGAAGCTTTCTTT
>TRBJ1-1|.|TRBV4-1|.
CASSQDRRARSTEAFF
TGCGCCAGCAGCCAAGATCGGAGGGCCCGGAGCACTGAAGCTTTCTTT
>TRBJ2-4|.|TRBV28|.
CASSHRQENIQYF
TGTGCCAGCAGCCATCGACAGGAAAACATTCAGTACTTC
>TRBJ2-1|TRBD2|TRBV5-1|.
CASTAGGRNEQFF
TGCGCCAGCACGGCGGGGGGGCGGAATGAGCAGTTCTTC
>TRBJ1-4|.|TRBV27|.
CASSSYPGAGDEKLFF
TGTGCCAGCAGTTCCTACCCAGGGGCCGGGGATGAAAAACTGTTTTTT
>TRBJ2-2|TRBD2|TRBV5-1|.
CASSVTSGISTGELFF
TGCGCCAGCAGCGTCACTAGCGGGATATCGACCGGGGAGCTGTTTTTT